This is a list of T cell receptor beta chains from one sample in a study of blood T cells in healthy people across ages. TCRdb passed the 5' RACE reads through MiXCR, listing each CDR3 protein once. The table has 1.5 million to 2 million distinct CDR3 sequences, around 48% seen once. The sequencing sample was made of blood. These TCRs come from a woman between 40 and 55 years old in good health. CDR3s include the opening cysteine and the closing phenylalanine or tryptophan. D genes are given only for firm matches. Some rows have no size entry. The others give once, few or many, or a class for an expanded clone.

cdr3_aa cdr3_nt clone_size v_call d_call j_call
CASSLDLRTPRGSFEQYF TGTGCCAGCAGCTTAGATCTTAGGACACCACGGGGGAGCTTCGAGCAGTACTTC few TRBV11-2 . TRBJ2-7
CSARDPARSYEQYF TGCAGTGCTAGAGATCCGGCCAGGTCCTACGAGCAGTACTTC . TRBV20-1 . TRBJ2-7
CASSEWGGSGANVLTF TGTGCCAGCAGTGAATGGGGCGGCTCTGGGGCCAACGTCCTGACTTTC few TRBV25-1 . TRBJ2-6
CSARDRFGLAAGELFF TGCAGTGCTAGAGATCGGTTCGGACTAGCTGCGGGGGAGCTGTTTTTT . TRBV20-1 TRBD2 TRBJ2-2
CASSPFMTANNEQFF TGTGCCAGCAGCCCCTTTATGACGGCTAACAATGAGCAGTTCTTC few TRBV7-2 . TRBJ2-1
CASSEYQGRYEQYF TGTGCCAGCAGTGAATATCAGGGGCGATACGAGCAGTACTTC few TRBV25-1 . TRBJ2-7
CSARGRALFQETQYF TGCAGTGCCAGAGGTAGGGCACTGTTCCAAGAGACCCAGTACTTC few TRBV20-1 . TRBJ2-5
CSVRTSFNEKLFF TGCAGCGTTCGGACAAGTTTTAATGAAAAACTGTTTTTT few TRBV29-1 . TRBJ1-4
CASCRSGQETQYF TGTGCCAGCTGTAGGAGCGGACAAGAGACCCAGTACTTC . TRBV12-3/TRBV12-4 . TRBJ2-5
CASSLQAGVETQYF TGTGCCAGCAGCTTACAGGCAGGGGTAGAGACCCAGTACTTC once TRBV7-9 . TRBJ2-5
CASSQDSRSSYEQYF TGCGCCAGCAGCCAAGATTCGAGGAGCTCCTACGAGCAGTACTTC . TRBV4-3 . TRBJ2-7
CASTEDRAGSNEQFF TGTGCCAGCACCGAAGACAGGGCGGGATCCAATGAGCAGTTCTTC . TRBV12-3/TRBV12-4 . TRBJ2-1
CASSLFNLAGTINQPQHF TGTGCCAGCAGTTTATTTAATCTCGCGGGGACAATCAATCAGCCCCAGCATTTT . TRBV28 . TRBJ1-5
CASSEVGGGYTF TGTGCCAGCAGTGAAGTCGGGGGTGGCTACACCTTC . TRBV25-1 . TRBJ1-2
CASSIRTSGVQLYEQYF TGTGCCAGCAGCATAAGGACTAGCGGGGTCCAGCTCTACGAGCAGTACTTC few TRBV4-2 TRBD2 TRBJ2-7
CASSRGPGGDYGYTF TGTGCCAGCAGCCGCGGTCCAGGGGGCGACTATGGCTACACCTTC few TRBV9 TRBD1 TRBJ1-2
CASSPLAGEETQYF TGTGCCAGCTCACCACTAGCGGGGGAAGAGACCCAGTACTTC many TRBV18 TRBD2 TRBJ2-5
CASSPTGTANQPQHF TGTGCCAGCAGCCCCACTGGGACAGCCAATCAGCCCCAGCATTTT once TRBV7-6 TRBD1 TRBJ1-5
CASSAGTGTLETQYF TGTGCCAGCAGCGCCGGGACAGGGACCCTTGAGACCCAGTACTTC . TRBV9 TRBD1 TRBJ2-5
CASSLFRGAVDTQYF TGTGCCAGCAGCTTATTTCGGGGGGCGGTAGATACGCAGTATTTT . TRBV7-2 . TRBJ2-3
CASSLSVWGSSDEQFF TGTGCCAGCAGCTTATCGGTTTGGGGCAGCTCCGATGAGCAGTTCTTC . TRBV7-2 . TRBJ2-1
CSAPDGIGNSPLHF TGCAGTGCTCCGGACGGGATAGGTAATTCACCCCTCCACTTT . TRBV20-1 . TRBJ1-6
CASSGSHEQYF TGTGCCAGCAGTGGTTCACACGAGCAGTACTTC . TRBV2 . TRBJ2-7
CSTGDYGLETQYF TGCAGTACGGGGGACTATGGTCTGGAGACCCAGTACTTC . TRBV20-1 TRBD2 TRBJ2-5
CASSQGGGQTQYF TGCGCCAGCAGTCAGGGGGGCGGACAGACCCAGTACTTC . TRBV10-2 . TRBJ2-5
CASSLVSLNYGYTF TGTGCCAGCAGCTTAGTTTCGTTAAACTATGGCTACACCTTC once TRBV7-9 . TRBJ1-2
CASSASVGSPLHF TGTGCCAGCAGCGCAAGCGTGGGTTCACCCCTCCACTTT . TRBV9 . TRBJ1-6
CASSLMPDGEKSYEQYF TGCGCCAGCAGCTTGATGCCCGACGGGGAGAAGTCCTACGAGCAGTACTTC . TRBV5-1 . TRBJ2-7
CASSKKGTQYF TGTGCCAGCTCAAAGAAAGGTACTCAGTACTTC . TRBV18 . TRBJ2-5
CASSPVAGSIQETQYF TGTGCCAGCAGTCCTGTTGCGGGGAGCATCCAAGAGACCCAGTACTTC . TRBV28 . TRBJ2-5
CSAPKNGQRGETQYF TGCAGTGCTCCGAAGAACGGACAGCGGGGAGAGACCCAGTACTTC few TRBV20-1 . TRBJ2-5
CAISESGSQPQHF TGTGCCATCAGTGAGTCGGGTTCCCAGCCCCAGCATTTT few TRBV10-3 . TRBJ1-5
CASSSLPSGPVSYEQYF TGTGCCAGCAGCTCGTTACCTAGCGGCCCTGTCTCCTACGAGCAGTACTTC many TRBV7-2 TRBD2 TRBJ2-7
CASSRRKALLVDDYEQYF TGTGCCAGCAGTCGACGGAAGGCACTCCTCGTCGACGACTACGAGCAGTACTTC few TRBV3-1 . TRBJ2-7
CASSSYHRGLVQPQHF TGTGCCAGCAGTTCGTACCACAGGGGATTGGTTCAGCCCCAGCATTTT few TRBV12-3/TRBV12-4 TRBD1 TRBJ1-5
CASRDGYGALYF TGTGCCAGCAGGGACGGTTACGGGGCCCTGTACTTC . TRBV12-3/TRBV12-4 . TRBJ2-4
CASSQSYDRVPGYTF TGTGCCAGCAGCCAGTCGTATGACAGGGTACCTGGCTACACCTTC . TRBV7-2 TRBD1 TRBJ1-2
CSARVGDIAYNEQFF TGCAGTGCTAGAGTGGGGGACATCGCCTACAATGAGCAGTTCTTC . TRBV20-1 . TRBJ2-1
CASSARDRVYEKLFF TGTGCCAGCAGCGCCCGGGACAGGGTATATGAAAAACTGTTTTTT . TRBV9 TRBD1 TRBJ1-4
CASSQPGQGNGDTQYF TGCGCCAGCAGCCAACCGGGACAGGGCAATGGAGATACGCAGTATTTT . TRBV4-3 TRBD1 TRBJ2-3
CASSQEGTGGSDTQYF TGCGCCAGCAGCCAAGAGGGGACAGGGGGATCAGATACGCAGTATTTT few TRBV4-3 TRBD1 TRBJ2-3
CGAPSIPTGSSYEQYF TGCGGTGCTCCGTCGATCCCGACGGGAAGCTCCTACGAGCAGTACTTC . TRBV20-1 . TRBJ2-7
CASSMEDRYTDTQYF TGTGCCAGCAGCATGGAGGACAGATATACAGATACGCAGTATTTT . TRBV5-6 . TRBJ2-3
CASSLSWGREQFF TGTGCCAGCAGTTTATCATGGGGGCGTGAGCAGTTCTTC . TRBV28 . TRBJ2-1
CASSSHGTPEAFF TGTGCCAGTAGCTCTCACGGGACCCCTGAAGCTTTCTTT . TRBV27 . TRBJ1-1
CASSQLTSGAGGSWQYF TGTGCCAGCAGCCAACTGACTAGCGGGGCCGGAGGATCTTGGCAGTACTTC . TRBV7-2 TRBD2 TRBJ2-7
CSARVRGGWDKNIQYF TGCAGTGCTAGAGTCAGGGGAGGGTGGGACAAAAACATTCAGTACTTC . TRBV20-1 . TRBJ2-4
CASSQELSYGYTF TGTGCCAGCAGCCAAGAACTATCCTATGGCTACACCTTC . TRBV14 . TRBJ1-2
CASSRQGAEGADTQYF TGTGCCAGCAGTAGGCAGGGGGCGGAAGGTGCAGATACGCAGTATTTT . TRBV12-3/TRBV12-4 TRBD1 TRBJ2-3
CASIEGVTDTQYF TGTGCCAGCATTGAGGGGGTCACAGATACGCAGTATTTT few TRBV27 . TRBJ2-3
CSAPKGGLISPLHF TGCAGTGCTCCCAAGGGGGGCCTCATCTCACCCCTCCACTTT . TRBV20-1 . TRBJ1-6
CASSLAPTVYGFYEQYF TGTGCCAGCAGCTTAGCGCCCACAGTGTATGGGTTCTACGAGCAGTACTTC . TRBV7-8 . TRBJ2-7
CASSFLGTGVGNSPLHF TGTGCCAGCAGTTTTCTGGGGACAGGGGTCGGTAATTCACCCCTCCACTTT . TRBV28 TRBD1 TRBJ1-6
CASSYYGTATDAQYF TGTGCCAGCAGTTACTACGGGACAGCCACAGATGCGCAGTATTTT . TRBV6-2/TRBV6-3 TRBD1 TRBJ2-3
CASSLKQGPRKNEQFF TGTGCCAGCAGCTTAAAGCAGGGGCCACGAAAAAATGAGCAGTTCTTC . TRBV7-9 . TRBJ2-1
CASSLAPGLGAYEQYF TGTGCCAGCAGCTTAGCTCCGGGCCTAGGGGCCTACGAGCAGTACTTC . TRBV7-9 . TRBJ2-7
CASTSLDRTSLNEQFF TGTGCCAGCACCTCACTGGACAGAACCTCCCTCAATGAGCAGTTCTTC . TRBV28 . TRBJ2-1